Below, 4 T cell receptor beta chains from the same sample are listed, as sequenced in a study of T cell responses to AZD1222 COVID-19 vaccine. Clones were read by immunoSEQ multiplex PCR, and TCRdb kept only the in-frame ones, dropping some. The profile covers some 100,000 clones, with about 87% appearing a single time and 9.5% to 15% taken by the ten largest. The source was peripheral blood, collected on day 0 of AZD1222 vaccination. Every receptor here comes from an adult in good health.

This chain joins TRBV7-6 and TRBJ2-7, with 9 bases lining up with TRBD2. Germline loops: CDR1 SGHVS, CDR2 FNYEAQ. V gave up 1 base and J gave up 4 bases; unmatched junction bases: 8. The CDR3 is 16 residues long. CDR3 amino acids: CASSLVASGMGYEQYF. The CDR3, as DNA: TGTGCCAGCAGCTTAGTGGCTAGCGGGATGGGATACGAGCAGTACTTC.

This chain connects TRBV3-1 (or the pseudogene TRBV3-2) to TRBJ1-3; TRBD1 aligns across 7 bases. Per the germline V gene, CDR1 is LGHDT and CDR2 is YNNKEL (reference sequence). This CDR3 has 18 residues. V dropped 6 bases and J dropped 0; count of bases not matched to a gene: 14. The CDR3 spells CASRQQSGQLFSGNTIYF. The CDR3, as DNA: TGTGCCAGCAGACAACAATCGGGACAGTTATTCTCTGGAAACACCATATATTTT.

The chain has TRBV2 and TRBJ2-1; D not resolved. Germline V gene sequence: CDR1 SNHLY, CDR2 FYNNEI. The CDR3 contains 12 residues. Trimming cost V 6 bases and J 6 bases, with 9 bases left between them. CDR3 protein: CASRVDGNEQFF. The CDR3 region has the DNA TGTGCCAGCAGGGTGGATGGCAATGAGCAGTTCTTC.

J is TRBJ1-1 and V is TRBV3-1 (or the pseudogene TRBV3-2); D is undetermined. CDR3 size: 11 residues. Germline values: CDR1 LGHDT, CDR2 YNNKEL (reference sequence). Trimming took 3 bases from V and 3 from J, leaving 2 bases between them. The CDR3: CASSQYTEAFF. DNA of the CDR3: TGTGCCAGCAGCCAGTACACTGAAGCTTTCTTT.